Shown below are 12 T cell receptor beta chains from a single sample sequenced in a study of patients and donors after allogeneic stem cell transplantation. MiXCR, applied by TCRdb to the RT-PCR reads, yields one record per CDR3 protein. This sample has hundreds of thousands of distinct CDR3 sequences; 16% occur once, and the top ten carry 7.2%. Material: blood, either unsorted or a sorted T cell fraction (not recorded which). These receptors were taken from a human donor who was either an allogeneic HSCT recipient or a stem cell or donor lymphocyte infusion donor (not recorded which). It is not recorded whose cells these are; they may come from a transplant donor.

The table lists this clonotype with many counts. The chain has TRBV24-1 and TRBJ2-7; D is undetermined. Trimming cost V 4 bases and J 2 bases, with 5 bases left between them. The CDR3 is 12 amino acids. CDR1 is KGHDR, CDR2 SFDVKD, per germline. In DNA form, the CDR3 reads TGTGCCACCAGTGACCTACCCTACGAGCAGTACTTC. Its translation: CATSDLPYEQYF.

This clonotype was counted at least ten times. DNA for the CDR3: TGTGCCAGCAGCCAAGACGAGGAACTTAACTATGGCTACACCTTC. Protein sequence: CASSQDEELNYGYTF. J is TRBJ1-2 and V is TRBV4-2, with D hard to call. The CDR3 is 15 amino acids. Germline V gene lookup returns CDR1 LGHNA and CDR2 YNFKEQ. Trimming shortened V by 0 bases and J by 1 base, and 9 bases separated the two germline ends.

This clonotype was counted ten times or more. V and J are TRBV5-1 and TRBJ2-3; 7 nucleotides match TRBD2. Germline V gene lookup returns CDR1 SGHRS and CDR2 YFSETQ. With V trimmed by 0 bases and J by 2 bases, 0 bases remained unmatched. The CDR3 has 14 amino acids. CDR3 bases: TGCGCCAGCAGCTTGGGGGACTACACAGATACGCAGTATTTT. Its translation: CASSLGDYTDTQYF. Based on the CDR3 plus reference TRBV5-1 and TRBJ2-3, the full variable domain is KAGVTQTPRYLIKTRGQQVTLSCSPISGHRSVSWYQQTPGQGLQFLFEYFSETQRNKGNFPGRFSGRQFSNSRSEMNVSTLELGDSALYLCASSLGDYTDTQYFGPGTRLTVL.

This clonotype has just a few counts. This sequence joins TRBV2 and TRBJ2-7; 9 bases fit TRBD1. Trimming removed 7 bases from V and 6 bases from J; junction bases left unmatched: 7. This CDR3 comprises 13 residues. The germline gives CDR1 SNHLY, CDR2 FYNNEI. The CDR3 bases are TGTGCCAGCAAACAGACAGGGGGGTCCGAGCAGTACTTC. It is translated as CASKQTGGSEQYF.

V and J are TRBV28 and TRBJ2-7; D gene uncertain. V lost 3 bases to trimming and J lost 2 bases, with 11 bases between them. The CDR3 consists of 14 residues. Germline values: CDR1 MDHEN, CDR2 SYDVKM. The CDR3 sequence is CASSFTSATYEQYF. CDR3 DNA sequence: TGTGCCAGCAGTTTTACCTCAGCTACCTACGAGCAGTACTTC.

J is TRBJ2-7 and V is TRBV2; no reliable D call. V lost 4 bases, J lost 1 base, and 8 bases lay in between. CDR1 SNHLY and CDR2 FYNNEI come from the germline V gene. The CDR3 covers 13 residues. The CDR3 loop is CASSGIGSYEQYF. In nucleotides, the CDR3 is TGTGCCAGCAGTGGGATCGGGTCCTACGAGCAGTACTTC.

The count of this clonotype is one. The chain carries TRBV3-1 and TRBJ2-3; 7 nucleotides line up with TRBD1. The length of the CDR3 is 18 residues. Germline values: CDR1 LGHDT, CDR2 YNNKEL (reference sequence). Trimming cost V 0 bases and J 5 bases; bases outside gene matches: 14. The CDR3 nucleotides read TGTGCCAGCAGCCAAGAAGGATGGGGAAGGGGGCTAATAGATACGCAGTATTTT. As protein: CASSQEGWGRGLIDTQYF.

This clonotype was recorded once. The V gene is TRBV6-2 or TRBV6-3, the J gene TRBJ2-2; TRBD2 is a possible D gene (7 bases). This CDR3 spans 18 amino acids. Germline V gives CDR1 MNHEY, CDR2 SVGEGT. Trimming took off 2 bases at V and 3 bases at J, with 19 bases between the two ends. The CDR3 is CASSYLGGPLTDTGELFF. CDR3 DNA: TGTGCCAGCAGTTACCTGGGGGGGCCCCTAACTGACACCGGGGAGCTGTTTTTT.

This clonotype was picked up a small number of times. The chain employs TRBV4-2 and TRBJ1-6; 8 bases line up with TRBD1. The CDR3 extends over 15 amino acids. V trimming: 5 bases; J trimming: 8 bases; junction bases outside the gene matches: 8. CDR1 LGHNA and CDR2 YNFKEQ come from the germline V gene. As DNA, the CDR3 is TGTGCCAGCAGCAAGCAAGGACAGGGTGATTCACCCCTCCACTTT. This codes for CASSKQGQGDSPLHF.

This clonotype was recorded a few times. The chain joins TRBV12-3 or TRBV12-4 to TRBJ2-3, with unresolved D. Trimming took off 5 bases at V and 5 bases at J, with 11 bases between the two ends. The length of the CDR3 is 13 residues. The CDR3 loop reads CASSLKLVDTQYF. The CDR3 bases are TGTGCCAGCAGTCTAAAATTGGTAGATACGCAGTATTTT.

The table lists this clonotype with a few counts. The chain carries TRBV7-9 and TRBJ1-3, with D perhaps matching TRBD1 (5 bases). This CDR3 is built from 13 residues. CDR1 and CDR2 from the germline V gene are SEHNR and FQNEAQ (reference sequence). V lost 4 bases to trimming and J lost 4 bases, with 8 bases between them. Here the CDR3 reads CASSSGFGNTIYF. The CDR3 DNA follows: TGTGCCAGCAGCTCAGGGTTCGGAAACACCATATATTTT. The entire variable domain, with the rest obtained from reference TRBV7-9 and TRBJ1-3, is as follows: DTGVSQNPRHKITKRGQNVTFRCDPISEHNRLYWYRQTLGQGPEFLTYFQNEAQLEKSRLLSDRFSAERPKGSFSTLEIQRTEQGDSAMYLCASSSGFGNTIYFGEGSWLTVV.

The genes are TRBV12-3 or TRBV12-4 and TRBJ1-4; tentatively, D is TRBD1 (6 bases). The CDR3 sequence is 15 residues long. V lost 2 bases and J lost 6, with 13 bases in between. CDR3: CASSLSSRGDEKLFF. CDR3 sequence (DNA): TGTGCCAGCAGTTTATCATCCAGGGGTGATGAAAAACTGTTTTTT.